This T cell receptor beta chain was recorded in a study of T-cell reconstitution after alpha-beta-depleted transplantation in children. Preparation of the TCRbeta library used unique molecular identifiers. TCRdb passed the PCR reads through MiXCR, listing each CDR3 protein once. This sample yields roughly 400,000 distinct CDR3 sequences, of which about 45% are seen a single time; approximately 30% belongs to the top ten. Study-level results: Some patients' high day-60 TCRbeta diversity was traced to surviving recipient T cells and thymic progenitors. When one year had passed after transplant, most T-cell counts and diversity came from newly produced T cells.

This clonotype showed up many times. The antigen remains undetermined. The input for sequencing was PBMCs, taken before TCRalphabeta/CD19-depleted stem cell transplant. This TCR was recovered from a girl aged 2 to 9 with aplastic anemia, due to receive a stem cell transplant.

CDR3 DNA: TGCAGCGTTAGGGTTCAAGGAGGGGCTGGAAACACCATATATTTT. Its translation is CSVRVQGGAGNTIYF. The chain couples TRBV29-1 to TRBJ1-3, with D perhaps TRBD1 (5 bases). Germline V gives CDR1 SQVTM, CDR2 ANQGSEA. V was pared by 5 bases and J by 2 bases, with 16 bases between. The CDR3 runs to 15 residues.